A single TCR beta chain is shown here with its context. The data originate from a study of cytomegalovirus exposure and HLA in healthy donors. The germline V gene encodes CDR1 MNHEY and CDR2 SMNVEV (reference sequence). The V and J ends lost 4 bases and 2 bases respectively, with 12 bases between them. The CDR3 has 14 amino acids. The PCR used 60 Vbeta and 13 Jbeta primers. Assay: immunoSEQ multiplex PCR; the TCRdb copy retains only in-frame clones and omits some. The table has around 280,000 clones, approximately 90% seen once. V usage is TRBV27 and J usage is TRBJ2-7; D unclear. This receptor was obtained from a woman aged 18-29 years in good health and CMV-seronegative. Sample: PBMCs. DNA for the CDR3: TGTGCCAGCAGTTCGGGTTTCTCGACCTACGAGCAGTACTTC. Its translation is CASSSGFSTYEQYF.